The 25 T cell receptor beta chains in this list originate from one sample, sequenced in a study of blood T cell repertoires in COVID-19. The assay was immunoSEQ multiplex PCR, and TCRdb's table has in-frame clones only and misses some. Of 150,000 to 200,000 clones listed, 89% are singletons. Sequencing was performed on peripheral blood. The receptors were gathered from a man aged 18 to 30 who had recovered from COVID-19.

The rearrangement uses TRBV9 and TRBJ1-1; D is unresolved. The ends were cut back, 4 bases at V and 8 bases at J, with 12 bases in the middle. Germline CDR1 and CDR2: SGDLS and YYNGEE. The CDR3 has 12 residues. CDR3 region: CASSPIPGEAFF. CDR3 nucleotides: TGTGCCAGCAGCCCAATCCCGGGGGAAGCTTTCTTT.

Many counts were recorded for this clone. This chain connects TRBV7-9 to TRBJ1-2, with 8 bases aligning to TRBD1. V was clipped by 5 bases and J by 4 bases; unmatched bases: 9. Germline assignment: CDR1 SEHNR and CDR2 FQNEAQ (reference sequence). The CDR3 totals 15 residues. CDR3 sequence (DNA): TGTGCCAGCAGCCCAGGACAGGGTGAGGGCTATGGCTACACCTTC. As protein: CASSPGQGEGYGYTF. The full variable domain, completed using reference TRBV7-9 and TRBJ1-2, is DTGVSQNPRHKITKRGQNVTFRCDPISEHNRLYWYRQTLGQGPEFLTYFQNEAQLEKSRLLSDRFSAERPKGSFSTLEIQRTEQGDSAMYLCASSPGQGEGYGYTFGSGTRLTVV.

The rearrangement joins TRBV19 to TRBJ2-7; 8 nucleotides line up with TRBD2. Germline values: CDR1 LNHDA, CDR2 SQIVND (reference sequence). J gave up 3 bases and V 7 bases, and 8 bases lay outside the gene matches. The CDR3 length is 14 residues. CDR3 sequence (DNA): TGTGCCAGTAATCGGGGACTAGAGTTCTACGAGCAGTACTTC. Amino acid sequence: CASNRGLEFYEQYF.

A single count supports this clone. The V gene is TRBV15, the J gene TRBJ1-3, with TRBD1 matching 9 bases. Losses at the gene ends were 1 base for V and 1 base for J; bases not matched to a gene: 8. From germline, CDR1 is LNHNV and CDR2 YYDKDF (reference sequence). The length of the CDR3 is 18 residues. The CDR3 nucleotides read TGTGCCACCAGCAGAGGGGGTCTTGACAGGGGGTCTGGAAACACCATATATTTT. Residues: CATSRGGLDRGSGNTIYF.

The chain links TRBV9 to TRBJ2-2, with TRBD2 as a possible D gene (5 bases). Trimming cost V 0 bases and J 5 bases, with 11 bases left between them. Germline V lookup: CDR1 SGDLS, CDR2 YYNGEE. This CDR3 comprises 15 residues. The CDR3 reads CASSVGEGRTGELFF. The CDR3 bases are TGTGCCAGCAGCGTAGGAGAGGGCCGGACCGGGGAGCTGTTTTTT.

This chain's CDR3 is CASSQDSLAGNQPQHF. The CDR3 coding sequence is TGCGCCAGCAGCCAAGATAGCCTGGCGGGCAATCAGCCCCAGCATTTT. The chain employs TRBV4-1 and TRBJ1-5, with unresolved D. Looked up from germline, CDR1 is MGHRA and CDR2 is YSYEKL. The CDR3 runs to 16 residues. Deletions cut 0 bases from V and 2 bases from J, with 11 bases between.

V usage is TRBV18 and J usage is TRBJ1-2; 10 nucleotides line up with TRBD1. This CDR3 region has 16 residues. Unmatched junction bases numbered 6, after V lost 1 base and J lost 4 bases. Germline V lookup: CDR1 KGHSH, CDR2 LQKENI. CDR3 coding DNA: TGTGCCAGCTCACCACGGGACAGGGGCGCTATCTATGGCTACACCTTC. This translates into CASSPRDRGAIYGYTF.

The rearrangement links TRBV29-1 to TRBJ2-4; 9 nucleotides line up with TRBD1. Germline V gene sequence: CDR1 SQVTM, CDR2 ANQGSEA. CDR3 length equals 13 residues. V lost 5 bases, J lost 6 bases, and 5 bases stayed unmatched. The CDR3 reads CSVKQGARNIQYF. The CDR3 DNA follows: TGCAGCGTTAAACAGGGGGCGAGAAACATTCAGTACTTC.

The V and J genes are TRBV5-1 and TRBJ2-7; D might be TRBD2 (5 bases). Germline V gene sequence: CDR1 SGHRS, CDR2 YFSETQ. There are 15 residues in the CDR3. The V end was cut by 4 bases, the J end by 0 bases, with 14 bases between. The DNA for the CDR3 is TGCGCCAGCAGCCCAAACGGGATCCCCTCCTACGAGCAGTACTTC. Its protein product is CASSPNGIPSYEQYF.

The chain recombines TRBV11-3 with TRBJ1-1; a weak D match, TRBD1 (5 bases). Germline CDR1 and CDR2: SGHNT and YENEEA. The CDR3 is 14 amino acids. Trimming cost V 5 bases and J 1 base, with 11 bases left between them. In DNA form, the CDR3 reads TGTGCCAGCAGCAGGGCGGGGGAGAACACTGAAGCTTTCTTT. It specifies CASSRAGENTEAFF. Based on the CDR3 plus reference TRBV11-3 and TRBJ1-1, the full variable domain is EAGVVQSPRYKIIEKKQPVAFWCNPISGHNTLYWYLQNLGQGPELLIRYENEEAVDDSQLPKDRFSAERLKGVDSTLKIQPAELGDSAVYLCASSRAGENTEAFFGQGTRLTVV.

The gene calls are TRBV25-1 and TRBJ1-1; D gene unclear. The V and J ends lost 4 bases and 3 bases respectively, with 9 bases between them. CDR3 length: 13 residues. Germline CDR1 MGHDK, CDR2 SYGVNS. This chain's CDR3 is CASSAGEHTEAFF. CDR3 DNA: TGTGCCAGCAGTGCTGGGGAGCACACTGAAGCTTTCTTT.

In nucleotides, the CDR3 is TGTGCCAGCAGTCCCCCGACTAGCGGGCGGATAGCCGGGGAGCTGTTTTTT. Amino acids: CASSPPTSGRIAGELFF. V usage is TRBV6-6 and J usage is TRBJ2-2; 10 positions match TRBD2. V shed 5 bases, J shed 6 bases, and the junction held 12 bases outside the gene matches. The germline V gene encodes CDR1 MNHNY and CDR2 SVGAGI (reference sequence). The CDR3 loop spans 17 amino acids.

J is TRBJ2-1 and V is TRBV19; the match to TRBD2 covers 10 bases. This CDR3 contains 15 residues. Per germline, CDR1 LNHDA and CDR2 SQIVND (reference sequence). J was trimmed by 6 bases and V by 4 bases; bases with no gene match: 6. CDR3 sequence reads: CASSRSSGSFNEQFF. The CDR3 DNA sequence: TGTGCCAGTAGTAGATCTAGCGGGAGTTTCAATGAGCAGTTCTTC.

J is TRBJ2-5 and V is TRBV9; D may be TRBD1 (6 bases). Germline CDR1 is SGDLS and CDR2 is YYNGEE. This CDR3 has 14 residues. V lost 2 bases to trimming and J lost 5 bases, with 13 bases between them. CDR3 DNA sequence: TGTGCCAGCAGCGTTTGGGACATGGAGGAGACCCAGTACTTC. It specifies CASSVWDMEETQYF.

This chain connects TRBV27 to TRBJ2-1; maybe TRBD1 (5 bases). V gave up 6 bases and J gave up 7 bases, with 19 bases separating them. Per germline, CDR1 MNHEY and CDR2 SMNVEV (reference sequence). The CDR3 sequence is 15 residues long. The CDR3 nucleotides are TGTGCCAGCAGCTCCTCCCAGGGCCCTAAAAATGAGCAGTTCTTC. Protein product: CASSSSQGPKNEQFF.

This chain links TRBV11-3 with TRBJ2-2, with 7 nucleotides matching TRBD1. The trim removed 7 bases at V and 3 bases at J, leaving 5 bases unmatched. The CDR3 is 14 residues long. Per germline, CDR1 SGHNT and CDR2 YENEEA. As DNA, the CDR3 is TGTGCCAGCACCGACAGGGACGACACCGGGGAGCTGTTTTTT. This translates into CASTDRDDTGELFF.

This rearrangement joins TRBV5-4 to TRBJ1-5, with 7 nucleotides matching TRBD1. The germline V gene has CDR1 SGHNT and CDR2 YYREEE (reference sequence). CDR3 length: 14 amino acids. The trim removed 5 bases at V and 6 bases at J, leaving 8 bases unmatched. CDR3 residues: CASSSGTVGQPQHF. CDR3 nucleotide sequence: TGTGCCAGCAGTTCCGGGACAGTGGGTCAGCCCCAGCATTTT.

This chain joins TRBV20-1 and TRBJ2-7; D call uncertain. The V end lost 3 bases, the J end lost 5 bases, and 8 bases lay between the germline ends. Germline assignment: CDR1 DFQATT and CDR2 SNEGSKA (reference sequence). The CDR3 consists of 11 residues. The CDR3 DNA follows: TGCAGTGCTAGGGCTAGGAACGAGCAGTACTTC. This translates into CSARARNEQYF.

The rearrangement joins TRBV19 to TRBJ1-1, with D hard to call. CDR3 length: 11 residues. Germline-derived CDR1 and CDR2 are LNHDA and SQIVND (reference sequence). V was pared by 6 bases and J by 4 bases, with 6 bases between. The CDR3 region has the DNA TGTGCCAGTAGCGAGGCCACTGAAGCTTTCTTT. Encoded protein: CASSEATEAFF. Variable domain in full (rest from reference TRBV19 and TRBJ1-1): DGGITQSPKYLFRKEGQNVTLSCEQNLNHDAMYWYRQDPGQGLRLIYYSQIVNDFQKGDIAEGYSVSREKKESFPLTVTSAQKNPTAFYLCASSEATEAFFGQGTRLTVV.

This chain's CDR3 is CASSLGQGFPYYGYTF. In nucleotides, the CDR3 is TGTGCCAGCAGCTTGGGACAGGGGTTCCCCTACTATGGCTACACCTTC. The rearrangement uses TRBV5-4 and TRBJ1-2; 8 nucleotides align to TRBD1. The V and J ends lost 0 bases and 3 bases, in that order; junction bases with no gene match: 7. The germline CDR1 and CDR2 sequences are SGHNT and YYREEE (reference sequence). The CDR3 runs 16 residues.

This clone was recorded only once. The V and J genes are TRBV28 and TRBJ1-2, with 8 positions matching TRBD1. Germline V gene data show CDR1 as MDHEN and CDR2 as SYDVKM. This CDR3 is built from 15 residues. V lost 3 bases to trimming and J lost 4 bases; unmatched junction nucleotides: 7. This chain's CDR3 is CASSFRTGSGYGYTF. The DNA for the CDR3 is TGTGCCAGCAGTTTTAGGACAGGGTCTGGCTATGGCTACACCTTC.

This chain uses TRBV10-3 with TRBJ2-5; 7 nucleotides line up with TRBD1. J lost 5 bases, V lost 10 bases, and 10 bases had no gene match. This CDR3 has 13 amino acids. Germline lookup yields CDR1 ENHRY and CDR2 SYGVKD. The CDR3 bases are TGTGCCACCAATACAGGGGCAGGGGAGACCCAGTACTTC. Residues: CATNTGAGETQYF.

The chain has TRBV4-1 and TRBJ2-4, with 10 nucleotides matching TRBD1. Trimming at V came to 1 base and at J to 0 bases, leaving 0 bases not matched to a gene. Germline assignment: CDR1 MGHRA and CDR2 YSYEKL. The CDR3 runs 16 residues. CDR3 coding DNA: TGCGCCAGCAGCCAAGGGGACAGGGGAGCCAAAAACATTCAGTACTTC. It translates to CASSQGDRGAKNIQYF.

The chain has TRBV9 and TRBJ2-3; 12 bases are a match to TRBD2. Trimming at V came to 5 bases and at J to 4 bases, leaving 5 bases not matched to a gene. The CDR3 is made up of 15 amino acids. Per germline, CDR1 SGDLS and CDR2 YYNGEE. The CDR3 is CASRASGREADTQYF. The CDR3, as DNA: TGTGCCAGCAGGGCTAGCGGGAGGGAGGCAGATACGCAGTATTTT.

The rearrangement links TRBV5-1 to TRBJ2-5, with D perhaps TRBD1 (7 bases). The V gene's germline CDR1 is SGHRS and CDR2 YFSETQ. This CDR3 is 14 amino acids long. Trimming left V 7 bases short and J 1 base short, with 14 bases between. CDR3 region: CASHQGGSQETQYF. The CDR3 DNA sequence: TGCGCCAGCCACCAGGGGGGATCCCAAGAGACCCAGTACTTC.